What follows are 27 T cell receptor beta chains derived from one specimen sequenced in a study of T cell responses to AZD1222 COVID-19 vaccine. Sequencing used immunoSEQ multiplex PCR; TCRdb keeps in-frame clones, though not all of them. The sample lists roughly 100,000 clones; 90% to 95% were seen once. This specimen consisted of peripheral blood, obtained on day 0 of AZD1222 vaccination. The receptor set was obtained from an adult in good health.

This chain joins TRBV6-5 and TRBJ2-3, with 7 bases matching TRBD2. The CDR3 totals 15 residues. After removal of 2 bases from V and 6 bases from J, the junction contained 8 bases not matched to a gene. CDR1 and CDR2 from the germline V gene are MNHEY and SVGAGI. For the CDR3, the DNA is TGTGCCAGCAGTTACGAAGCGGGGTCGTTGGATACGCAGTATTTT. Translated, it gives CASSYEAGSLDTQYF.

The chain uses TRBV5-5 and TRBJ2-1, with TRBD1 identical over 7 bases. The CDR3 runs to 15 residues. After removal of 1 base from V and 3 bases from J, the junction contained 4 bases not matched to a gene. The germline CDR1 and CDR2 sequences are SGHKS and YYEKEE (reference sequence). CDR3 sequence reads: CASSLLGQSYNEQFF. CDR3 bases: TGTGCCAGCAGCTTGCTGGGACAGAGCTACAATGAGCAGTTCTTC.

V usage is TRBV11-3 and J usage is TRBJ2-2; no clear D. Germline values: CDR1 SGHNT, CDR2 YENEEA. Between the trimmed V and J ends, which lost 0 bases and 4 bases, there was a span of 3 bases. CDR3 length: 13 amino acids. The CDR3, as DNA: TGTGCCAGCAGCTTAGACTTCACCGGGGAGCTGTTTTTT. This codes for CASSLDFTGELFF.

This clone was recorded once. The chain has TRBV6-5 and TRBJ2-1; 9 nucleotides agree with TRBD2. Per the germline V gene, CDR1 is MNHEY and CDR2 is SVGAGI. There are 14 residues in the CDR3. V gave up 2 bases and J gave up 10 bases; unmatched junction bases: 6. The CDR3 is CASSYAGGPEEQFF. The CDR3 region has the DNA TGTGCCAGCAGTTACGCGGGAGGGCCAGAGGAGCAGTTCTTC.

The V and J genes are TRBV7-2 and TRBJ2-2; unclear D gene. V was pared by 5 bases and J by 4 bases, with 17 bases between. CDR3 length equals 16 residues. CDR1 is SGHTA, CDR2 FQGNSA, per germline. The CDR3 DNA reads as TGTGCCAGCAGCACCTCCTCGGCGGTTCGCACCGGGGAGCTGTTTTTT. Amino acid sequence: CASSTSSAVRTGELFF.

The chain recombines TRBV7-2 with TRBJ2-1; 15 bases are a match to TRBD2. The CDR3 sequence is 16 residues long. The V segment lost 3 bases and the J segment 5 bases; nucleotides outside the gene matches: 2. Germline CDR1 SGHTA, CDR2 FQGNSA. CDR3 protein: CASSLGLAGGDNEQFF. The CDR3 nucleotides are TGTGCCAGCAGCTTGGGACTAGCGGGAGGTGACAATGAGCAGTTCTTC.

The chain carries TRBV27 and TRBJ2-7; 8 bases are a match to TRBD1. This CDR3 region has 13 residues. J lost 7 bases, V lost 8 bases, and 10 bases had no gene match. Germline V lookup: CDR1 MNHEY, CDR2 SMNVEV (reference sequence). CDR3: CASGWTGIEEQYF. The CDR3, as DNA: TGTGCCAGCGGATGGACAGGGATAGAAGAGCAGTACTTC.

This clone was recorded many times. V and J are TRBV24-1 and TRBJ2-7; D perhaps matches TRBD2 (5 bases). Germline V lookup: CDR1 KGHDR, CDR2 SFDVKD. The CDR3 length is 16 residues. V gave up 5 bases and J gave up 7 bases, with 23 bases separating them. The CDR3 DNA follows: TGTGCCACCAGTGCAGGCTACGCGGCCTACGGGGAAGAGCAGTACTTC. Protein product: CATSAGYAAYGEEQYF.

The chain joins TRBV6-5 to TRBJ1-2; perhaps TRBD1 as D (5 bases). Germline V gene lookup returns CDR1 MNHEY and CDR2 SVGAGI. V dropped 10 bases and J dropped 2 bases, with 17 bases sitting between them. The CDR3 consists of 14 residues. The CDR3 here is CATSDIGGNYGYTF. The CDR3, as DNA: TGTGCCACTTCCGACATCGGGGGAAACTATGGCTACACCTTC.

The chain's CDR3 is CASSLITREETQYF. The CDR3 DNA reads TGTGCCAGCAGCTTAATAACGCGAGAAGAGACCCAGTACTTC. The V gene is TRBV7-9, the J gene TRBJ2-5; unclear D gene. This CDR3 has 14 residues. With 2 bases removed from V and 3 bases from J, the gap between germline ends came to 10 bases. Looked up from germline, CDR1 is SEHNR and CDR2 is FQNEAQ (reference sequence).

The chain has TRBV30 and TRBJ1-1, with D possibly matching TRBD1 (5 bases). Germline CDR1 GTSNPN, CDR2 SVGIG (reference sequence). V shed 4 bases and J shed 2 bases, with 11 bases lying between them. The CDR3 extends over 13 amino acids. The CDR3 nucleotides are TGTGCCTGGAAGAGGGGATTCAACACTGAAGCTTTCTTT. It translates to CAWKRGFNTEAFF.

The rearrangement joins TRBV21-1 to TRBJ1-2; the table's D gene call, TRBD1, was not cross checked with the DNA. TRBV21-1 is a listed pseudogene. This CDR3 contains 19 residues. The CDR3 region is CASSKGPNGRGQGMDGYTF. DNA for the CDR3: TGTGCCAGCAGCAAGGGACCCAACGGACGGGGACAGGGGATGGATGGCTACACCTTC.

The chain links TRBV5-1 to TRBJ2-1, with TRBD2 identical over 13 bases. V was clipped by 1 base and J by 7 bases; unmatched bases: 8. Germline CDR1 is SGHRS and CDR2 is YFSETQ. The CDR3 is 17 amino acids. The CDR3 loop is CASSLTVLAGGGNEQFF. The CDR3 nucleotides are TGCGCCAGCAGCTTGACCGTACTAGCGGGAGGGGGGAATGAGCAGTTCTTC. The whole variable domain, remainder taken from reference TRBV5-1 and TRBJ2-1, is KAGVTQTPRYLIKTRGQQVTLSCSPISGHRSVSWYQQTPGQGLQFLFEYFSETQRNKGNFPGRFSGRQFSNSRSEMNVSTLELGDSALYLCASSLTVLAGGGNEQFFGPGTRLTVL.

This chain connects TRBV7-9 to TRBJ2-5; 9 bases are shared with TRBD2. Germline assignment: CDR1 SEHNR and CDR2 FQNEAQ (reference sequence). Germline trimming cut 0 bases from V and 5 bases from J; bases unmatched to any gene: 13. The CDR3 loop spans 18 amino acids. CDR3 in amino acids: CASSLASLAGVLLETQYF. DNA for the CDR3: TGTGCCAGCAGCTTAGCGAGCTTAGCGGGAGTTTTGTTGGAGACCCAGTACTTC.

The chain recombines TRBV5-6 with TRBJ1-1; D unresolved. From germline, CDR1 is SGHDT and CDR2 YYEEEE. The ends were cut back, 4 bases at V and 6 bases at J, with 16 bases in the middle. The CDR3 covers 14 residues. The CDR3 loop reads CASSHPDGGSEAFF. DNA for the CDR3: TGTGCCAGCAGCCACCCGGACGGCGGTTCTGAAGCTTTCTTT.

J is TRBJ2-3 and V is TRBV4-1; 10 bases are a match to TRBD1. J was trimmed by 2 bases and V by 4 bases; bases with no gene match: 15. The CDR3 extends over 19 amino acids. Germline V gives CDR1 MGHRA, CDR2 YSYEKL. The CDR3, as DNA: TGCGCCAGCAGCCCGGTACTAGGGGGGACAGGGGAATCCACAGATACGCAGTATTTT. Amino acid sequence: CASSPVLGGTGESTDTQYF.

The rearrangement links TRBV7-8 to TRBJ1-1; weak D call: TRBD1 (5 bases). The V gene lost 0 bases and the J gene lost 1 base, with 12 bases spanning the gap. Germline V gives CDR1 SGHVS, CDR2 FQNEAQ. The CDR3 spans 16 residues. CDR3 in amino acids: CASSLAPGRTNTEAFF. The DNA of the CDR3 is TGTGCCAGCAGCTTAGCGCCGGGACGTACGAACACTGAAGCTTTCTTT.

This clone was counted once. The chain recombines TRBV3-1 (or the pseudogene TRBV3-2) with TRBJ2-7, with 7 bases identical to TRBD2. The germline V gene has CDR1 LGHDT and CDR2 YNNKEL (reference sequence). The CDR3 length is 14 residues. V was pared by 1 base and J by 12 bases, with 12 bases of the junction left unmatched. The CDR3 loop is CASSQAIGGRNRYF. The CDR3, as DNA: TGTGCCAGCAGCCAAGCGATTGGCGGGAGAAATCGGTACTTC.

V gene TRBV7-2 combines with J gene TRBJ2-7, with 9 bases fitting TRBD1. Trimming at V came to 5 bases and at J to 2 bases, leaving 7 bases not matched to a gene. This CDR3 contains 15 residues. From germline, CDR1 is SGHTA and CDR2 FQGNSA. The CDR3 DNA reads as TGTGCCAGCAGCCCCTCCGGGACAGGGCCCTACGAGCAGTACTTC. Translation: CASSPSGTGPYEQYF.

The chain uses TRBV29-1 and TRBJ1-2; D is unclear. CDR3 length equals 13 residues. Germline lookup yields CDR1 SQVTM and CDR2 ANQGSEA. V was clipped by 1 base and J by 3 bases, with 9 bases between them. CDR3 amino acids: CSVEVTGDYGYTF. CDR3 DNA sequence: TGCAGCGTTGAAGTAACCGGGGACTATGGCTACACCTTC.

This clone was found a few times. This chain links TRBV7-9 with TRBJ1-2; 8 positions match TRBD1. Germline CDR1 SEHNR, CDR2 FQNEAQ (reference sequence). The CDR3 has 16 amino acids. The junction had 7 bases not matched to a gene; V was cut back by 1 base and J by 3 bases. The CDR3 sequence: CASSLGAGGAYYGYTF. CDR3 in DNA: TGTGCCAGCAGCTTAGGGGCAGGGGGCGCGTACTATGGCTACACCTTC.

The chain is built from TRBV5-6 and TRBJ2-5; D perhaps matches TRBD1 (6 bases). Germline lookup yields CDR1 SGHDT and CDR2 YYEEEE. V was cut by 4 bases and J by 5 bases, with 15 bases left in between. CDR3 length: 14 residues. CDR3 sequence: CASSEGRGRETQYF. The CDR3 DNA follows: TGTGCCAGCAGCGAGGGCAGGGGCAGGGAGACCCAGTACTTC.

The gene calls are TRBV19 and TRBJ2-7, with 11 bases fitting TRBD2. The CDR3 runs to 15 residues. With 4 bases clipped from V and 0 bases from J, the junction kept 2 bases outside the gene matches. The germline V gene has CDR1 LNHDA and CDR2 SQIVND (reference sequence). Here the CDR3 DNA reads TGTGCCAGTAGTACGGGACTAGCGGACTCCTACGAGCAGTACTTC. Translation gives CASSTGLADSYEQYF.

This chain uses TRBV7-2 with TRBJ2-7, with 7 bases fitting TRBD2. The CDR3 runs to 17 residues. CDR1 SGHTA and CDR2 FQGNSA come from the germline V gene. Trimming at V came to 5 bases and at J to 0 bases, leaving 13 bases not matched to a gene. In nucleotides, the CDR3 is TGTGCCAGCAGCACCCGGGCTGGGCTAGCGGACTCCTACGAGCAGTACTTC. It yields the protein CASSTRAGLADSYEQYF.

V and J are TRBV28 and TRBJ2-7; TRBD2 agrees at 9 bases. V gave up 3 bases and J gave up 6 bases; unmatched junction bases: 18. The CDR3 length is 18 residues. Germline V gene lookup returns CDR1 MDHEN and CDR2 SYDVKM. The CDR3 sequence is CASSFRQGRVAGVSEQYF. In DNA form, the CDR3 reads TGTGCCAGCAGTTTCCGACAGGGTAGGGTAGCGGGAGTTAGCGAGCAGTACTTC.

The sample holds many counts of this clone. The V gene is TRBV5-4, the J gene TRBJ2-1; D is unclear. Trimming stripped 3 bases from V and 0 bases from J, with 13 bases between. Germline V gene lookup returns CDR1 SGHNT and CDR2 YYREEE (reference sequence). The CDR3 runs to 16 residues. The CDR3 loop is CASSYKRVSSYNEQFF. For the CDR3, the DNA is TGTGCCAGCAGCTATAAACGCGTTAGCTCCTACAATGAGCAGTTCTTC.

This rearrangement joins TRBV7-2 to TRBJ2-5, with TRBD2 matching over 8 bases. V shed 1 base, J shed 9 bases, and the junction held 4 bases outside the gene matches. This CDR3 comprises 13 residues. CDR1 SGHTA and CDR2 FQGNSA come from the germline V gene. CDR3 in amino acids: CASSLDFGGAQYF. The CDR3 bases are TGTGCCAGCAGCTTAGATTTCGGGGGGGCCCAGTACTTC.